In this sample, the clone carrying this TCR beta chain turned up a few times. This entry comes from a study of identical twins. The CDR3 is 15 amino acids. The junction had 9 bases not matched to a gene; V was cut back by 5 bases and J by 8 bases. TCRdb processed the 5' RACE reads anew with MiXCR; each CDR3 protein has one entry. The sample records 400,000 to 650,000 distinct CDR3 sequences, about 20% being singletons. These data were likewise used in another study, on T cells expressing NK-cell markers.

The receptor comes from a woman between 18 and 30 years old in good health. The chain couples TRBV12-3 or TRBV12-4 to TRBJ2-1; 10 bases map to TRBD1. The specimen was CD4+ T cells sorted from blood. This chain's CDR3 is CASSTRQGAWYEQFF. The CDR3 DNA reads as TGTGCCAGCAGTACCAGACAGGGGGCTTGGTATGAGCAGTTCTTC.